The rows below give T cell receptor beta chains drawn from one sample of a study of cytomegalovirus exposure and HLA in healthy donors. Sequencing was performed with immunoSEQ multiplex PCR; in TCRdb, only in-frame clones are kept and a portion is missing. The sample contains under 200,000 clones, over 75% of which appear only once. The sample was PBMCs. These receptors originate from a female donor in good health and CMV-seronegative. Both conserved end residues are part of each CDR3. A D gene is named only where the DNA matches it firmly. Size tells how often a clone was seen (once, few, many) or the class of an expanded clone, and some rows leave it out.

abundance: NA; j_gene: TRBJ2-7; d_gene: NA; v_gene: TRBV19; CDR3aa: CASKGGGQGHYEQYF; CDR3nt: TGTGCCAGTAAGGGAGGCGGGCAGGGTCACTACGAGCAGTACTTC
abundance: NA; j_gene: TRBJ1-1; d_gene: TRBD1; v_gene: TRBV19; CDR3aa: CASSISGTANTEAFF; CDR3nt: TGTGCCAGTAGTATTTCAGGGACAGCGAACACTGAAGCTTTCTTT
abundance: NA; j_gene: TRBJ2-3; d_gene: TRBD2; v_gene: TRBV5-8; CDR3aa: CASSPGLAPDQDTQYF; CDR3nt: TGTGCCAGCAGCCCTGGACTAGCCCCCGATCAGGATACGCAGTATTTT
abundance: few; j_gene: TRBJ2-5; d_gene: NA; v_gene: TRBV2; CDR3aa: CASAYGETQYF; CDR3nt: TGTGCCAGCGCCTACGGGGAGACCCAGTACTTC
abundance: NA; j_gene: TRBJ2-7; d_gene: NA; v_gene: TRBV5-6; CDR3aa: CASSLDRYEQYF; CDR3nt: TGTGCCAGCAGCTTGGATCGTTACGAGCAGTACTTC
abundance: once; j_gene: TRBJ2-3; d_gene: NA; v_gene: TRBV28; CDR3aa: CASSLGGVSDTQYF; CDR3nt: TGTGCCAGCAGTTTGGGGGGAGTATCAGATACGCAGTATTTT
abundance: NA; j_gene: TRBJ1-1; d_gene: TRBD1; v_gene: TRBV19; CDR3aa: CASRSSPGQGLAFF; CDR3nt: TGTGCCAGTAGATCTTCACCGGGACAGGGGTTGGCTTTCTTT
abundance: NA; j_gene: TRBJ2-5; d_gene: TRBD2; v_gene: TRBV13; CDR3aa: CASSPSGGYGETQYF; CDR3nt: TGTGCCAGCAGCCCTAGCGGTGGCTACGGAGAGACCCAGTACTTC
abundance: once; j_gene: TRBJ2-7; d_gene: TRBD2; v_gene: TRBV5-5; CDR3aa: CASSTTSGHYEQYF; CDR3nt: TGTGCCAGCAGCACCACTAGCGGCCACTACGAGCAGTACTTC
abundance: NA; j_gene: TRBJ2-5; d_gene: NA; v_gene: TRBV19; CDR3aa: CASSIESRLSGETQYF; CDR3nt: TGTGCCAGTAGTATAGAGAGCCGTCTAAGCGGAGAGACCCAGTACTTC
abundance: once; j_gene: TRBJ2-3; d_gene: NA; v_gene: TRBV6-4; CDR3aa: CASSDESTSTDTQYF; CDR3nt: TGTGCCAGCAGTGACGAGTCTACTAGCACAGATACGCAGTATTTT
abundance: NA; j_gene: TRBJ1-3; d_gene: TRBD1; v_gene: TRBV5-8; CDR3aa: CASSFEGQLSGNTIYF; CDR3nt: TGTGCCAGCAGCTTTGAGGGACAGCTCTCTGGAAACACCATATATTTT
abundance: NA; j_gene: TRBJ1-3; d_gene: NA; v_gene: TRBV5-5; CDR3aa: CASGSGGTIYF; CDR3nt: TGTGCCAGCGGGTCGGGGGGCACCATATATTTT
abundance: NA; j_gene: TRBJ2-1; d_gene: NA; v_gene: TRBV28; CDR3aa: CASRVDWSSYNEQFF; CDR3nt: TGTGCCAGCAGAGTCGACTGGAGCTCCTACAATGAGCAGTTCTTC
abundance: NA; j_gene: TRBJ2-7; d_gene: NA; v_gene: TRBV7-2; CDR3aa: CASSPRRSGAYEQYF; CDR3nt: TGTGCCAGCAGCCCTCGGAGGTCAGGAGCCTACGAGCAGTACTTC
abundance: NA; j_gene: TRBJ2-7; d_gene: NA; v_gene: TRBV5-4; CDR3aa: CASSLGGDRVEQYF; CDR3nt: TGTGCCAGCAGCTTGGGGGGGGATCGGGTCGAGCAGTACTTC
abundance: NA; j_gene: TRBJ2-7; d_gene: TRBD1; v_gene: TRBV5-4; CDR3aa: CASRTTGTGSTYEQYF; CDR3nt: TGTGCCAGCAGAACCACCGGGACAGGCAGCACATACGAGCAGTACTTC
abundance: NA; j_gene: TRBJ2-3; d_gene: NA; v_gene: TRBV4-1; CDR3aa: CASSQRLGGTDTQYF; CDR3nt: TGCGCCAGCAGCCAAAGACTAGGGGGCACAGATACGCAGTATTTT
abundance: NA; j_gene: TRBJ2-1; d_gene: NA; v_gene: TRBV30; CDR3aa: CAWTRGRVRLNEQFF; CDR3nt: TGTGCCTGGACCAGAGGTAGAGTCAGACTTAATGAGCAGTTCTTC
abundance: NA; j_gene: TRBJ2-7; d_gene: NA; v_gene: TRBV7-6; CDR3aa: CASSLARGGEQYF; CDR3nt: TGTGCCAGCAGCTTAGCGCGGGGTGGCGAGCAGTACTTC
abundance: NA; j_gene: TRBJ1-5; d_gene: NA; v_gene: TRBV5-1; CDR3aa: CASSSLPDRPRNQPQHF; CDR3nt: TGCGCCAGCAGCTCACTACCCGACAGGCCGCGCAATCAGCCCCAGCATTTT
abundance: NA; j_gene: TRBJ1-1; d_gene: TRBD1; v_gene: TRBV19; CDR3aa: CASSIDRGGAEAFF; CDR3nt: TGTGCCAGTAGCATCGACAGGGGGGGAGCAGAAGCTTTCTTT
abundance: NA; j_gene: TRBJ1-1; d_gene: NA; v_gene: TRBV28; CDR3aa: CASSYRTAEAFF; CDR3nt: TGTGCCAGCAGTTACCGGACAGCTGAAGCTTTCTTT
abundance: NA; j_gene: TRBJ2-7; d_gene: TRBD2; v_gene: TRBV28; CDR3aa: CASRTSSYEQYF; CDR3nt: TGTGCCAGCAGGACTAGCAGCTACGAGCAGTACTTC
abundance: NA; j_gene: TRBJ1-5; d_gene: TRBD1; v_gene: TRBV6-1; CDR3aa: CASSEVPDRGSYSNQPQHF; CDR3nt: TGTGCCAGCAGTGAAGTTCCCGACAGGGGGTCGTATAGCAATCAGCCCCAGCATTTT
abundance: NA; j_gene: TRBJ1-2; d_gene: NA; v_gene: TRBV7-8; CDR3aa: CASSLDRRNYGYTF; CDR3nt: TGTGCCAGCAGCTTAGACAGACGTAACTATGGCTACACCTTC
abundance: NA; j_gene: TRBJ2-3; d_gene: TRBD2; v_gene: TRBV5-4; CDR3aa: CASSLAGGDTQYF; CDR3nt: TGTGCCAGCAGCTTAGCGGGGGGAGATACGCAGTATTTT
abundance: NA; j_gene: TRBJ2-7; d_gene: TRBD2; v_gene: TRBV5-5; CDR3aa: CASSSSGTSGRGTHEQYF; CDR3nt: TGTGCCAGCAGCTCCTCCGGGACTAGCGGGAGGGGAACCCACGAGCAGTACTTC
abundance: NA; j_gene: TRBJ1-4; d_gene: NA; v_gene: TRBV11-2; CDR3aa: CASSLDLGTNEKLFF; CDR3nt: TGTGCCAGCAGCTTAGATCTGGGCACTAATGAAAAACTGTTTTTT
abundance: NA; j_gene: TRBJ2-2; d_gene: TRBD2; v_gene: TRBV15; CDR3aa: CATSRGSGGRDHGELFF; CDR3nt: TGTGCCACCAGCAGAGGGTCTGGCGGGAGGGATCACGGGGAGCTGTTTTTT
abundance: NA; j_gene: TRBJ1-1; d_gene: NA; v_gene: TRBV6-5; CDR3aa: CASRPPGIDTEAFF; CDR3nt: TGTGCCAGCAGGCCTCCGGGTATCGACACTGAAGCTTTCTTT
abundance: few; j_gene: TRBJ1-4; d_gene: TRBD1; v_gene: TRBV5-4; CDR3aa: CASSGTGTNEKLFF; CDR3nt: TGTGCCAGCAGCGGGACAGGCACTAATGAAAAACTGTTTTTT
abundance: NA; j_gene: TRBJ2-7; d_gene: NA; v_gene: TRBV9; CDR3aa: CASSARDFSYEQYF; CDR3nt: TGTGCCAGCAGCGCCCGGGACTTCTCCTACGAGCAGTACTTC
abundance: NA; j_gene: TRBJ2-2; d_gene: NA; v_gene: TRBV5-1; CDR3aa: CASSRVSNTGELFF; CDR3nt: TGCGCCAGCAGCCGGGTCTCGAACACCGGGGAGCTGTTTTTT
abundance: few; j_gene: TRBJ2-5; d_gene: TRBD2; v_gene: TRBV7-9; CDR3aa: CAGAGGPQETQYF; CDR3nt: TGTGCCGGAGCGGGGGGGCCCCAAGAGACCCAGTACTTC
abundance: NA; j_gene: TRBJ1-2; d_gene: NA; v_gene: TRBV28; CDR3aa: CASSFGSNANYGYTF; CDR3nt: TGTGCCAGCAGTTTCGGTTCAAATGCTAACTATGGTTACACCTTC
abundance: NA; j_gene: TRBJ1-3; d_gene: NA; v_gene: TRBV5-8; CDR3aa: CASSLSGGRSGNTIYF; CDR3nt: TGTGCCAGCAGCTTGTCGGGGGGGAGGTCTGGAAACACCATATATTTT
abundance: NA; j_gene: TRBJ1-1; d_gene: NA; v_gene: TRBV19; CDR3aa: CASKFSGGGSTEAFF; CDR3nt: TGTGCCAGTAAGTTTTCCGGGGGAGGTAGCACTGAAGCTTTCTTT
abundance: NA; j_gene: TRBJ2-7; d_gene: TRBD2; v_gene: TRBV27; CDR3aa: CASSGVAGSSYEQYF; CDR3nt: TGTGCCAGCAGTGGGGTAGCGGGAAGCTCCTACGAGCAGTACTTC